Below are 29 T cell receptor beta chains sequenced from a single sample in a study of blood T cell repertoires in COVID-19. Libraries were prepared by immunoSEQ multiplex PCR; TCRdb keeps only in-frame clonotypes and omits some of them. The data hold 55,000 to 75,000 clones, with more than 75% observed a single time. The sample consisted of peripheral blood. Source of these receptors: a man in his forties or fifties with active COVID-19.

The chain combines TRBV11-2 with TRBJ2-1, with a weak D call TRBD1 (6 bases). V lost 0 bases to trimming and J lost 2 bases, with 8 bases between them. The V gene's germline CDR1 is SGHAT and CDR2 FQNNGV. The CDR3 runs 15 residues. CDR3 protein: CASSLDYRAYNEQFF. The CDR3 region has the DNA TGTGCCAGCAGCTTAGACTACAGGGCCTACAATGAGCAGTTCTTC.

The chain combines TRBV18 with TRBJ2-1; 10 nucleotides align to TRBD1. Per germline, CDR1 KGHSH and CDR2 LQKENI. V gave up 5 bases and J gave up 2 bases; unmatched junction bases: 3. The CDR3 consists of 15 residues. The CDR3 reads CASSSGTGAYNEQFF. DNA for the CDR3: TGTGCCAGCTCATCGGGGACAGGGGCCTACAATGAGCAGTTCTTC.

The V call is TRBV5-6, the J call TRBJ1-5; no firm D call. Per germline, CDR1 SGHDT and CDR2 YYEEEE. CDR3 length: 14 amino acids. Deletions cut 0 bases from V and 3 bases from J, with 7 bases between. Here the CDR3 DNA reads TGTGCCAGCAGCTTGGGACAAGTCAATCAGCCCCAGCATTTT. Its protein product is CASSLGQVNQPQHF.

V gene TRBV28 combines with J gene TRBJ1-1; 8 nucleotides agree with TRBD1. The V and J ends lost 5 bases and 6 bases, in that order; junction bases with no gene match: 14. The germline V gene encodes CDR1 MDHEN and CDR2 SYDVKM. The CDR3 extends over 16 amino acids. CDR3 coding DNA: TGTGCCAGCAGTCACGGACAGGGTAAAGTTAACGCTGAAGCTTTCTTT. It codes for CASSHGQGKVNAEAFF.

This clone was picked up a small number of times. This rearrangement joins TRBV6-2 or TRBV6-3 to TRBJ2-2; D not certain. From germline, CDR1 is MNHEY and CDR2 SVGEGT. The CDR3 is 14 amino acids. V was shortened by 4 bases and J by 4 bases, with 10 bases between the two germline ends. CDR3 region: CASSSHRVTGELFF. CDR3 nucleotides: TGTGCCAGCAGTTCCCACCGGGTCACCGGGGAGCTGTTTTTT.

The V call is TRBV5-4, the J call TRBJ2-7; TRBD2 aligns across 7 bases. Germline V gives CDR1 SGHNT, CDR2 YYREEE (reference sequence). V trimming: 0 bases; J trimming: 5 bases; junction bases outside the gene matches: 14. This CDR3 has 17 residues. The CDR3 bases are TGTGCCAGCAGCTTGGCCGTCAGAGGGCGGGAGTCTGACGAGCAGTACTTC. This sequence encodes CASSLAVRGRESDEQYF.

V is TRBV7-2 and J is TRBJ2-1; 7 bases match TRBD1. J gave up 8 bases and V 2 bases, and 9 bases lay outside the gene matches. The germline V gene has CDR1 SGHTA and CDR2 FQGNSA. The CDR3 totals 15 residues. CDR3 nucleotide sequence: TGTGCCAGCAGCTTAATGGGACAGCCTCCCTATGAGCAGTTCTTC. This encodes CASSLMGQPPYEQFF. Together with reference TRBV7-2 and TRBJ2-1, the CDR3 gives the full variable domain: GAGVSQSPSNKVTEKGKDVELRCDPISGHTALYWYRQSLGQGLEFLIYFQGNSAPDKSGLPSDRFSAERTGGSVSTLTIQRTQQEDSAVYLCASSLMGQPPYEQFFGPGTRLTVL.

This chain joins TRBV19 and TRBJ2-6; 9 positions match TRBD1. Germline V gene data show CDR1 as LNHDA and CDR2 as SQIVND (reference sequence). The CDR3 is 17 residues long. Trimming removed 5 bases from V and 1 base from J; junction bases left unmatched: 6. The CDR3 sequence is CASSSPGQGSGANVLTF. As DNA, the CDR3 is TGTGCCAGTAGTTCCCCGGGACAGGGTTCTGGGGCCAACGTCCTGACTTTC.

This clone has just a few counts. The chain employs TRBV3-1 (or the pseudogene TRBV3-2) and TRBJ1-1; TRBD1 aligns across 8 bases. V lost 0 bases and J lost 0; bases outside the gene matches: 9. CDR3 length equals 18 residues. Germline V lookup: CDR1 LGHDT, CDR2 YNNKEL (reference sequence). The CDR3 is CASSQDGGQAKVNTEAFF. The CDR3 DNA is TGTGCCAGCAGCCAAGATGGGGGACAGGCGAAAGTGAACACTGAAGCTTTCTTT.

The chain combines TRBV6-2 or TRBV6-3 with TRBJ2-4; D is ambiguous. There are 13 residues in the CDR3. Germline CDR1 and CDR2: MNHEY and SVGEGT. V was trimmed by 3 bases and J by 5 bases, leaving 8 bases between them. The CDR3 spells CASSYLSQNIQYF. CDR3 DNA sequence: TGTGCCAGCAGTTATTTATCTCAAAACATTCAGTACTTC.

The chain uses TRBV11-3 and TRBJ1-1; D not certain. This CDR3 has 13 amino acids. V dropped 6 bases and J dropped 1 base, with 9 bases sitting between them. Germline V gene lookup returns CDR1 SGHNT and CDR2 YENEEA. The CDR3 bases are TGTGCCAGCAGTCTTACAACGAACACTGAAGCTTTCTTT. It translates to CASSLTTNTEAFF.

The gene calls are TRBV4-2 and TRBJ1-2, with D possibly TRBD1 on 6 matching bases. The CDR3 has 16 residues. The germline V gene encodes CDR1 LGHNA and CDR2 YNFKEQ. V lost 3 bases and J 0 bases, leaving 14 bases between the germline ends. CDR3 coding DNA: TGTGCCAGCAGCCATCGAATCGGGGGGCCTAACTATGGCTACACCTTC. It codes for CASSHRIGGPNYGYTF.

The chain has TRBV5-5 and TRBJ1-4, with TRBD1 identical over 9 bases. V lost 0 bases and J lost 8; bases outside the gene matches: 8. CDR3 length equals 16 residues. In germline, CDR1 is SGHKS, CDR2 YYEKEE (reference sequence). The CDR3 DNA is TGTGCCAGCAGCTTGGGCCCACAGGGGGCGAACGAAAAACTGTTTTTT. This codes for CASSLGPQGANEKLFF.

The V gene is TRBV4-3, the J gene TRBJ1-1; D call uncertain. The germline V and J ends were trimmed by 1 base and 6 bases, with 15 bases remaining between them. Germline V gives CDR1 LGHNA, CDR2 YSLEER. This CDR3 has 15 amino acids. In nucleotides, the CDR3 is TGCGCCAGCAGCCAAGTAGTTTATTCGGGTGCTGAAGCTTTCTTT. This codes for CASSQVVYSGAEAFF.

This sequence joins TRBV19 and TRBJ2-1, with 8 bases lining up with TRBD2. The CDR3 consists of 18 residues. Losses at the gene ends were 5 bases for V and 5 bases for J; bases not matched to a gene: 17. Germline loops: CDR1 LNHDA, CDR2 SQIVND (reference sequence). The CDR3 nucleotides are TGTGCCAGTAGTGTAGGGTGGATAGCGGGGACCGCGGACAATGAGCAGTTCTTC. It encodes CASSVGWIAGTADNEQFF.

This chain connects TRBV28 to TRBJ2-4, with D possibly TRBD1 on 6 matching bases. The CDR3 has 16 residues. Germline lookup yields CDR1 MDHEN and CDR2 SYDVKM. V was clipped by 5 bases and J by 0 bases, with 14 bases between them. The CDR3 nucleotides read TGTGCCAGCAGTAAAGGACAGAGAATAGCCAAAAACATTCAGTACTTC. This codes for CASSKGQRIAKNIQYF.

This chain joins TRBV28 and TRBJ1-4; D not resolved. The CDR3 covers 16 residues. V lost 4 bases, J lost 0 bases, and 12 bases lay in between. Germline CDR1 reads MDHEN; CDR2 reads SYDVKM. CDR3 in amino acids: CASSYEGASTNEKLFF. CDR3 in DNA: TGTGCCAGCAGTTATGAGGGTGCATCAACTAATGAAAAACTGTTTTTT.

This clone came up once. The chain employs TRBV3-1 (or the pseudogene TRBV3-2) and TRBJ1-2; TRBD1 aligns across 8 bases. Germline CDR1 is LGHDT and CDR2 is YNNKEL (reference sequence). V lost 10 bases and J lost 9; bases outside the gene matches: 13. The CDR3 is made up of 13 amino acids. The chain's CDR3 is CATLAGGIGSYTF. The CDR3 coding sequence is TGTGCCACCCTAGCAGGGGGCATTGGTAGCTACACCTTC.

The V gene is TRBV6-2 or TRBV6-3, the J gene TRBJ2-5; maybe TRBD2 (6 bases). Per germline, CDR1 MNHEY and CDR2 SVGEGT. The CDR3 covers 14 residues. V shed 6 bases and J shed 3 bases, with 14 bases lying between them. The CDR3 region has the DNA TGTGCCAGCAGCACCGGCGGGGCCGAAGAGACCCAGTACTTC. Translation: CASSTGGAEETQYF.

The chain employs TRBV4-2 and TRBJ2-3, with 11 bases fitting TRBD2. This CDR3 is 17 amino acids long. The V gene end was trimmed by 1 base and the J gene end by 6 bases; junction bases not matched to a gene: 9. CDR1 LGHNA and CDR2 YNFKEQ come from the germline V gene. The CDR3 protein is CASSQVVIASGGDTQYF. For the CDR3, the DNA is TGTGCCAGCAGCCAAGTAGTGATCGCTAGCGGGGGGGATACGCAGTATTTT.

CDR3 amino acids: CASSRGDRGNEQFF. The CDR3 DNA reads TGCGCCAGCAGCCGAGGAGACAGGGGCAATGAGCAGTTCTTC. The chain is built from TRBV4-1 and TRBJ2-1; 8 nucleotides align to TRBD1. V lost 4 bases to trimming and J lost 6 bases; unmatched junction nucleotides: 5. The CDR3 consists of 14 residues. CDR1 and CDR2 from the germline V gene are MGHRA and YSYEKL.

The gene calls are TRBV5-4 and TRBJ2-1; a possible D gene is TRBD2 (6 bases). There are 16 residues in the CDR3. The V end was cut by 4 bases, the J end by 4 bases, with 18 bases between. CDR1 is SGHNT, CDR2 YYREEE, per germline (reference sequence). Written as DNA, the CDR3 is TGTGCCAGCAGCCGTGGTCGGCTAGCGCAATACAATGAGCAGTTCTTC. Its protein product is CASSRGRLAQYNEQFF.

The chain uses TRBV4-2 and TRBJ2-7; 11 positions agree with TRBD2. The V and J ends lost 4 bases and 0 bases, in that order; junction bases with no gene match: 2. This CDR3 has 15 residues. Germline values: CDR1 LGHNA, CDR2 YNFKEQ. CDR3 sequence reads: CASSRGLAVSYEQYF. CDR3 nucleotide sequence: TGTGCCAGCAGCCGGGGACTAGCGGTCTCCTACGAGCAGTACTTC.

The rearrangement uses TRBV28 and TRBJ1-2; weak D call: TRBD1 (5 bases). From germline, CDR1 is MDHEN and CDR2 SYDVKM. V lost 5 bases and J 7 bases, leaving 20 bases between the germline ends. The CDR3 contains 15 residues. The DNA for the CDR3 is TGTGCCAGCAGTCTCCCGTGGGGAGGGCAGGGTGGCTACACCTTC. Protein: CASSLPWGGQGGYTF.

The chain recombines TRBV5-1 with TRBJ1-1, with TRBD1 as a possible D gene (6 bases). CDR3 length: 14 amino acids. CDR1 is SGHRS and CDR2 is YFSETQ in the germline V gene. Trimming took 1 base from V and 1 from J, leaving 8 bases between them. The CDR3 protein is CASSLLTGNTEAFF. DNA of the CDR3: TGCGCCAGCAGCTTGCTGACAGGGAACACTGAAGCTTTCTTT.

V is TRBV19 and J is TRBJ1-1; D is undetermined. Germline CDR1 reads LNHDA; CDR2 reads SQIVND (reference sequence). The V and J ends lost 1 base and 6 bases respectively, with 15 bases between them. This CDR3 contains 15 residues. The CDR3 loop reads CASSIALLAPAEAFF. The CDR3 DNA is TGTGCCAGTAGTATAGCCCTCTTGGCCCCAGCTGAAGCTTTCTTT.

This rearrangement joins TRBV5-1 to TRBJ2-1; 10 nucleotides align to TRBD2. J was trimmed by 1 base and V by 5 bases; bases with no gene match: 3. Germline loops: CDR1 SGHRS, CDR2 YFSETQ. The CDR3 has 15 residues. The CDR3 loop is CASSLSGGSYNEQFF. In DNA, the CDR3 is TGCGCCAGCAGTCTTAGCGGGGGGTCCTACAATGAGCAGTTCTTC.

This chain's CDR3 is CSASEGTARHEQYF. The CDR3, as DNA: TGCAGTGCTAGTGAAGGGACAGCCCGCCACGAGCAGTACTTC. The rearrangement links TRBV20-1 to TRBJ2-7, with 7 bases fitting TRBD1. Germline V gene sequence: CDR1 DFQATT, CDR2 SNEGSKA (reference sequence). The CDR3 is made up of 14 amino acids. V lost 3 bases, J lost 5 bases, and 10 bases stayed unmatched.

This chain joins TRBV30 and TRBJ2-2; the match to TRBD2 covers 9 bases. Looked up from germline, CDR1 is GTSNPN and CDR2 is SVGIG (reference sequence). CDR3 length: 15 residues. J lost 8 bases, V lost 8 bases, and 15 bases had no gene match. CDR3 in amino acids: CALCPSGRTLGELFF. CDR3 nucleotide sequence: TGTGCCCTATGTCCAAGCGGGAGGACTTTAGGGGAGCTGTTTTTT.